This T cell receptor (beta chain) is drawn from a study of blood T cell repertoires in COVID-19. Per the germline V gene, CDR1 is LNHNV and CDR2 is YYDKDF (reference sequence). The CDR3 is 17 residues long. V shed 0 bases and J 8 bases; nucleotides not matched to a gene: 6. This table comes from immunoSEQ multiplex PCR, and its TCRdb copy is limited to in-frame clones, with some not included. This repertoire shows roughly 200,000 clones, 70% to 90% found once; its top ten account for 3.5% to 5%. The sequencing input was peripheral blood. V is TRBV15 and J is TRBJ2-1; 14 bases line up with TRBD2. The source is a woman between 25 and 40 years old with acute or convalescent COVID-19. The CDR3 protein is CATSRDPGTSGSYEQFF. CDR3 bases: TGTGCCACCAGCAGAGATCCTGGGACTAGCGGGAGCTATGAGCAGTTCTTC.